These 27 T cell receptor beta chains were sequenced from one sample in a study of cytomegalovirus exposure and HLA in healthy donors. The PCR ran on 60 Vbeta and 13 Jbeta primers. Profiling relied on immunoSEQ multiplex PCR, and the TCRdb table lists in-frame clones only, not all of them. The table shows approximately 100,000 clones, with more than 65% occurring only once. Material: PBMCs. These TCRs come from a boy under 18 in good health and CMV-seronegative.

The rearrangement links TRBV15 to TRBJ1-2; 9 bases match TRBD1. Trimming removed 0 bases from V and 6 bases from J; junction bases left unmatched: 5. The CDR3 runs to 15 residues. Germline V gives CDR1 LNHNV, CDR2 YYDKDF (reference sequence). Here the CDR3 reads CATSRDGGTGHGYTF. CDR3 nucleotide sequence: TGTGCCACCAGCAGAGATGGAGGGACAGGGCATGGCTACACCTTC.

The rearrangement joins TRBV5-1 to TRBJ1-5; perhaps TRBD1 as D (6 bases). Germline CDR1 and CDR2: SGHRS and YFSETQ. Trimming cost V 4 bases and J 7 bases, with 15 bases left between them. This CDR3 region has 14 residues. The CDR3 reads CASSLQGSGQPQHF. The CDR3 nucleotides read TGCGCCAGCAGCCTACAGGGTTCGGGCCAGCCCCAGCATTTT.

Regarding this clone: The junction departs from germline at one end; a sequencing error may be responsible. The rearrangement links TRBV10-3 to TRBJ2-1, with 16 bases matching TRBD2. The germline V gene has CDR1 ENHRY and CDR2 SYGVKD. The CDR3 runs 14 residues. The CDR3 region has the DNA TGTGCCATCACTACGGGACTAGCGGGAGGGCCCTTGGTCTTC. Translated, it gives CAITTGLAGGPLVF.

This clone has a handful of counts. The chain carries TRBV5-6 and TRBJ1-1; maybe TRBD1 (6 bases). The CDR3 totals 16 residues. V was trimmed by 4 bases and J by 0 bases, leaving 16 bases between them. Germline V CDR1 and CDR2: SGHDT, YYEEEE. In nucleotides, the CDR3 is TGTGCCAGCAGCACACAGGGTTTCACCATGAACACTGAAGCTTTCTTT. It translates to CASSTQGFTMNTEAFF.

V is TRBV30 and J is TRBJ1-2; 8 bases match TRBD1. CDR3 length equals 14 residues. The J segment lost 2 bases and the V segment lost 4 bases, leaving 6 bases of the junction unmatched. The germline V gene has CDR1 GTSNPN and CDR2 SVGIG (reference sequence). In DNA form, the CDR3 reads TGTGCCTGGACCCGGACAGGGCAAAACTATGGCTACACCTTC. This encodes CAWTRTGQNYGYTF.

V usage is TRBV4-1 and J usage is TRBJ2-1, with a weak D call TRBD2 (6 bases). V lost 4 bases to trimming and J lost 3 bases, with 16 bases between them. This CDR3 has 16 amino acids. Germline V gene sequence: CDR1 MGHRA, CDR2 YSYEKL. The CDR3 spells CASSRGTGTGYNEQFF. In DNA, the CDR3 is TGCGCCAGCAGCCGCGGAACCGGGACTGGCTACAATGAGCAGTTCTTC.

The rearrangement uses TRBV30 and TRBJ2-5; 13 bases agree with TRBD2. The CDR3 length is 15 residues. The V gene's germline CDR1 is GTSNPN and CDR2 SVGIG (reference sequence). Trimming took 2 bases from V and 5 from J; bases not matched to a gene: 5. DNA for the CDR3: TGTGCCTGGAGTTTGGGACTAGCGGGATTTGAGACCCAGTACTTC. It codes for CAWSLGLAGFETQYF. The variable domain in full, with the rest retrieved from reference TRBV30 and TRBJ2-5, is SQTIHQWPATLVQPVGSPLSLECTVEGTSNPNLYWYRQAAGRGLQLLFYSVGIGQISSEVPQNLSASRPQDRQFILSSKKLLLSDSGFYLCAWSLGLAGFETQYFGPGTRLLVL.

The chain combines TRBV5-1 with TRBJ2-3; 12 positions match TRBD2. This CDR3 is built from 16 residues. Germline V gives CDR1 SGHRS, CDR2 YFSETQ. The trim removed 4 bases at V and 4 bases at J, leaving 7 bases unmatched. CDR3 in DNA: TGCGCCAGCAGCGCCTGGACTAGCGGGGACTCAGATACGCAGTATTTT. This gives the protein CASSAWTSGDSDTQYF.

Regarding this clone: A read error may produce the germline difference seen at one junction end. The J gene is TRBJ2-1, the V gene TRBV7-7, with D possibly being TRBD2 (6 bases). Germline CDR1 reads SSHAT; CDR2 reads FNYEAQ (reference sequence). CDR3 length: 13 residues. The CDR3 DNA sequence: TGTGCTAGCAGCCTCTCGGGAGATGGAGAGCAGTTCTTC. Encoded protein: CASSLSGDGEQFF.

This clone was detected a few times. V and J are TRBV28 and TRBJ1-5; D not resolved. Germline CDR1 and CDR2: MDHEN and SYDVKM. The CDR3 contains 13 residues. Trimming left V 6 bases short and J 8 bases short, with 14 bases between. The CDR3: CASSPPRFEPQHF. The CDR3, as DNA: TGTGCCAGCAGCCCACCCAGGTTTGAGCCCCAGCATTTT.

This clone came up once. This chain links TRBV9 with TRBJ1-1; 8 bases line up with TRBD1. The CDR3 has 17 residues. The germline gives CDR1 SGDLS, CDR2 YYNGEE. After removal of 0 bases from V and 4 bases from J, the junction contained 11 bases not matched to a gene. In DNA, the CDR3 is TGTGCCAGCAGCGTAGTGAGACAGGGGTATCGGAGCACTGAAGCTTTCTTT. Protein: CASSVVRQGYRSTEAFF.

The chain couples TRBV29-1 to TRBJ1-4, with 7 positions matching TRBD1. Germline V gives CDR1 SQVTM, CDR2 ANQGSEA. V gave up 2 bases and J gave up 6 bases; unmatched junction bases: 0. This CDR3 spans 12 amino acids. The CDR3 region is CSVETGDEKLFF. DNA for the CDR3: TGCAGCGTTGAAACAGGGGATGAAAAACTGTTTTTT.

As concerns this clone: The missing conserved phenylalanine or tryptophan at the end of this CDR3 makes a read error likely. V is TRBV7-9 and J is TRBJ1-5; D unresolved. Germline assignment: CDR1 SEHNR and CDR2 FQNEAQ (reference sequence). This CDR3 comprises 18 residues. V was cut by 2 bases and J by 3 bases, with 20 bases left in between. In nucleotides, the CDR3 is TGTGCCAGCAGCTTACATATTTCCCGGGGAGTAAACAATCAGCCCCAGCATCTT. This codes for CASSLHISRGVNNQPQHL.

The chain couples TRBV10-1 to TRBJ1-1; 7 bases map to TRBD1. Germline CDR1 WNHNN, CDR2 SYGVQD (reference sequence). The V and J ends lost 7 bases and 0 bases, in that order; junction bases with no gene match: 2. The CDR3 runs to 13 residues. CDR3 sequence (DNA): TGCGCCAGCAAGGGACAGATGAACACTGAAGCTTTCTTT. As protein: CASKGQMNTEAFF.

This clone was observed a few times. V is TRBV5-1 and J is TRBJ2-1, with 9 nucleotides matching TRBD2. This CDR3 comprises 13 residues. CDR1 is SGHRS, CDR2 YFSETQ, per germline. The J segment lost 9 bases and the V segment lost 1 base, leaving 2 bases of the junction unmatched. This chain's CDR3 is CASSLQAGGEQFF. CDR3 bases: TGCGCCAGCAGCTTGCAAGCGGGGGGTGAGCAGTTCTTC.

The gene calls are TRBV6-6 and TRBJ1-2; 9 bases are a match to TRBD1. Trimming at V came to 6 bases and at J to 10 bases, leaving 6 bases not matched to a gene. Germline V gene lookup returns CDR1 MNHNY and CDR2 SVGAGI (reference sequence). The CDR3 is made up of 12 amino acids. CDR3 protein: CASSRGQGDYTF. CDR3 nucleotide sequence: TGTGCCAGCAGCCGGGGACAGGGTGACTACACCTTC.

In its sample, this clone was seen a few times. DNA for the CDR3: TGTGCCAGCAGTGAAGGACAGGGGGCTGAAAAACTGTTTTTT. It encodes CASSEGQGAEKLFF. V is TRBV6-1 and J is TRBJ1-4; TRBD1 matches 10 bases. CDR1 MNHNS and CDR2 SASEGT come from the germline V gene. After removal of 1 base from V and 7 bases from J, the junction contained 0 bases not matched to a gene. The CDR3 runs to 14 residues.

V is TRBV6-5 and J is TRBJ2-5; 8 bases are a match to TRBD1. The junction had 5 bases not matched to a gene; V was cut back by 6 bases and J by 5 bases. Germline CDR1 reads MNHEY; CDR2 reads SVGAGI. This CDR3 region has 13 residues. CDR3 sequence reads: CASRRTGSETQYF. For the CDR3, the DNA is TGTGCCAGCAGGCGGACAGGGTCGGAGACCCAGTACTTC.

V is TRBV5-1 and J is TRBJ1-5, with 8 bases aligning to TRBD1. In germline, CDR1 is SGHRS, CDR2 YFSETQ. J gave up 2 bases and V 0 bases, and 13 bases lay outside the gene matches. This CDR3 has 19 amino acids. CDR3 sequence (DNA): TGCGCCAGCAGCTTGGGGCCCAGGGGGCCCCCTTGGGGCAATCAGCCCCAGCATTTT. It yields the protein CASSLGPRGPPWGNQPQHF.

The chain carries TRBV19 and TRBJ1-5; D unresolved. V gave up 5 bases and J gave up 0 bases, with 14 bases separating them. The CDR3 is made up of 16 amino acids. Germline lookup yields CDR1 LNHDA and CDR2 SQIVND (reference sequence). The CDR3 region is CASSSGRFYSNQPQHF. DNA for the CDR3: TGTGCCAGTAGTTCTGGGAGATTTTATAGCAATCAGCCCCAGCATTTT.

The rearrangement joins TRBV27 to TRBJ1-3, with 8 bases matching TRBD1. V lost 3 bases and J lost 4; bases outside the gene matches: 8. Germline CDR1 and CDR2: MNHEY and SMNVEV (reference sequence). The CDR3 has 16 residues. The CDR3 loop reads CASSLGTGQSGNTIYF. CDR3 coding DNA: TGTGCCAGCAGTTTGGGGACAGGTCAAAGCGGAAACACCATATATTTT.

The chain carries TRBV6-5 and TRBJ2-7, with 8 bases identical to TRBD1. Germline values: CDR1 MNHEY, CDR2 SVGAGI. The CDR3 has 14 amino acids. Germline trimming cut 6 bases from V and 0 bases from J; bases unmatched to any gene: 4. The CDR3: CASSRTGISYEQYF. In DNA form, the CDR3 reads TGTGCCAGCAGCCGGACAGGGATCTCCTACGAGCAGTACTTC.

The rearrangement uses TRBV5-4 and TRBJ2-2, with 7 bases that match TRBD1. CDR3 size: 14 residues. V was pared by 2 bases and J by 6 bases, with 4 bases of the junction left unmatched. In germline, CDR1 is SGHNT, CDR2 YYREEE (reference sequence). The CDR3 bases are TGTGCCAGCAGCTTAGTACAGGGGTCCGGGGAGCTGTTTTTT. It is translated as CASSLVQGSGELFF. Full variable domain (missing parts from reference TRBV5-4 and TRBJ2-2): ETGVTQSPTHLIKTRGQQVTLRCSSQSGHNTVSWYQQALGQGPQFIFQYYREEENGRGNFPPRFSGLQFPNYSSELNVNALELDDSALYLCASSLVQGSGELFFGEGSRLTVL.

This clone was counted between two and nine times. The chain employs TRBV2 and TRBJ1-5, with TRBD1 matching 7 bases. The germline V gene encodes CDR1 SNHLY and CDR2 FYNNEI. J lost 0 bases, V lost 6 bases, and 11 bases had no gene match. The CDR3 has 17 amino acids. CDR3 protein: CASRYGTDFYSNQPQHF. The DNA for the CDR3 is TGTGCCAGCAGATACGGGACAGACTTTTATAGCAATCAGCCCCAGCATTTT.

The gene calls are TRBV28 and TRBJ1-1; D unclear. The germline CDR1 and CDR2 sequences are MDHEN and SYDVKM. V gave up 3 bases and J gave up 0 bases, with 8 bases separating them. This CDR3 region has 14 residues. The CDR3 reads CASSLISVNTEAFF. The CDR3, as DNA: TGTGCCAGCAGTTTGATAAGCGTGAACACTGAAGCTTTCTTT.

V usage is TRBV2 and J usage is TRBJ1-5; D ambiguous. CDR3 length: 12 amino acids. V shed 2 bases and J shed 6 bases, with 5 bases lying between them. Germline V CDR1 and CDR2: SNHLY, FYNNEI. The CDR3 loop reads CASSETGQPQHF. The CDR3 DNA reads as TGTGCCAGCAGTGAAACCGGTCAGCCCCAGCATTTT.

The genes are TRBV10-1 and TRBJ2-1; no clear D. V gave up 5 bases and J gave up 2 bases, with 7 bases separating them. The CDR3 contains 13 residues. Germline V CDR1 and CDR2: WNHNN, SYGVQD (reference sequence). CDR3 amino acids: CASSLNTYNEQFF. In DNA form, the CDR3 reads TGCGCCAGCAGTCTGAACACCTACAATGAGCAGTTCTTC.